The clone carrying this T cell receptor (beta chain) has just a few counts. Its antigen remains unidentified. V was clipped by 4 bases and J by 5 bases; unmatched bases: 4. This CDR3 has 15 amino acids. The germline V gene has CDR1 SGHRS and CDR2 YFSETQ. The data were taken from a study of identical twins. Overall study results and limits: Low generation-probability sequences were in excess among twin-shared out-of-frame alpha sequences.

Each CDR3 protein gets one entry after TCRdb re-called the 5' RACE reads with MiXCR. The data hold roughly 540,000 distinct CDR3 sequences, with 20% to 25% observed a single time. These records were also assigned to another study, of T cells expressing NK-cell markers. As reported in that work: There remained a lack of clarity about HCMV specificity of expanded NKG2C+ T cell clones.

The chain couples TRBV5-1 to TRBJ2-3; 13 bases match TRBD2. The sequencing input was CD4+ T cells sorted from blood. The receptor was derived from a young woman in good health. The CDR3 here is CASSHGTSGEDTQYF. As DNA, the CDR3 is TGCGCCAGCAGCCATGGGACTAGCGGGGAAGATACGCAGTATTTT.